The sequence of this TCR beta chain was determined in a study of T cells after yellow fever vaccination. Study as a whole: Researchers used SMART-Seq v4 Ultra Low Input to prepare fractions that had low cell numbers.

This clonotype was observed a few times. Its antigen is not identified. A single record per CDR3 protein comes from TCRdb applying MiXCR to the 5' RACE reads. The profile covers around 120,000 distinct CDR3 sequences, with over 12% appearing a single time and about 40% taken by the ten largest. Findings and caveats of the study: Post-booster samples contained most primary-vaccination clones (about 95% CD4, around 89% CD8).

The origin of this receptor is a man between 18 and 35 years old who received the YFV17D yellow fever vaccine. The sample was CD8+ T cells sorted from PBMCs, taken 5 days after the yellow fever booster vaccination.

In nucleotides, the CDR3 is TGCAGCGTTGAAGAAGCGCGGATCCCCGGCGGGACCCAGTACTTC. It encodes CSVEEARIPGGTQYF. This chain links TRBV29-1 with TRBJ2-5; D uncertain. CDR1 is SQVTM, CDR2 ANQGSEA, per germline. Between the trimmed V and J ends, which lost 0 bases and 7 bases, there was a span of 18 bases. This CDR3 comprises 15 residues.